This passage covers 22 T cell receptor beta chains from one sample sequenced in a study of blood T cells in healthy people across ages. A sample-barcoded 5' primer and a J-beta primer mix were used in a second PCR of about 7 to 11 cycles. TCRdb passed the 5' RACE reads through MiXCR, listing each CDR3 protein once. This sample has hundreds of thousands of distinct CDR3 sequences; about 56% occur once, and the top ten carry roughly 24%. The sequenced sample was blood. Receptors originate from a man aged 35 to 55 in good health.

The CDR3 sequence is CSVSGQSYEQYF. In nucleotides, the CDR3 is TGCAGCGTTTCGGGACAGAGCTACGAGCAGTACTTC. This sequence joins TRBV29-1 and TRBJ2-7; 7 bases align to TRBD1. The germline CDR1 and CDR2 sequences are SQVTM and ANQGSEA. The CDR3 is made up of 12 amino acids. V was clipped by 5 bases and J by 3 bases; unmatched bases: 4.

The genes are TRBV20-1 and TRBJ2-7; 9 nucleotides agree with TRBD1. The junction had 5 bases not matched to a gene; V was cut back by 0 bases and J by 2 bases. The CDR3 runs 15 residues. Germline CDR1 and CDR2: DFQATT and SNEGSKA (reference sequence). The CDR3 region is CSARDPGQGPYEQYF. Here the CDR3 DNA reads TGCAGTGCTAGAGATCCCGGACAGGGGCCCTACGAGCAGTACTTC.

The chain is built from TRBV2 and TRBJ1-1; D call uncertain. The CDR3 spans 12 residues. V was clipped by 3 bases and J by 7 bases, with 9 bases between them. From germline, CDR1 is SNHLY and CDR2 FYNNEI. The CDR3, as DNA: TGTGCCAGCAGTGACAGCGGCAGTGAAGCTTTCTTT. It encodes CASSDSGSEAFF.

This clonotype was recorded a few times. This chain connects TRBV5-1 to TRBJ2-5, with 10 bases identical to TRBD2. The CDR3 spans 15 residues. The germline gives CDR1 SGHRS, CDR2 YFSETQ. V was clipped by 4 bases and J by 2 bases; unmatched bases: 5. DNA for the CDR3: TGCGCCAGCAGCGCAGAGACTAGCGGGCAAGAGACCCAGTACTTC. The encoded protein is CASSAETSGQETQYF. The variable domain in full, with the rest retrieved from reference TRBV5-1 and TRBJ2-5, is KAGVTQTPRYLIKTRGQQVTLSCSPISGHRSVSWYQQTPGQGLQFLFEYFSETQRNKGNFPGRFSGRQFSNSRSEMNVSTLELGDSALYLCASSAETSGQETQYFGPGTRLLVL.

The rearrangement links TRBV27 to TRBJ2-5; 11 bases align to TRBD2. The CDR3 is made up of 15 amino acids. Germline-derived CDR1 and CDR2 are MNHEY and SMNVEV (reference sequence). The V segment lost 8 bases and the J segment 5 bases; nucleotides outside the gene matches: 10. CDR3 DNA: TGTGCCAGCTCCAACGTAGCGGGAGGGCCGGAGACCCAGTACTTC. Its protein is CASSNVAGGPETQYF.

The V gene is TRBV25-1, the J gene TRBJ1-5; the D gene is possibly TRBD1 (6 bases). The CDR3 spans 14 residues. V lost 4 bases and J 8 bases, leaving 15 bases between the germline ends. Germline-derived CDR1 and CDR2 are MGHDK and SYGVNS. The CDR3 loop is CASSARNRVEPQHF. CDR3 bases: TGTGCCAGCAGTGCACGAAACAGGGTAGAGCCCCAGCATTTT.

V and J are TRBV9 and TRBJ2-1, with TRBD2 matching 8 bases. V dropped 1 base and J dropped 2; count of bases not matched to a gene: 8. CDR3 size: 17 residues. The germline V gene encodes CDR1 SGDLS and CDR2 YYNGEE. The CDR3 DNA sequence: TGTGCCAGCAGCGTACTTACCGGGGGGGCAGCCTACAATGAGCAGTTCTTC. The encoded protein is CASSVLTGGAAYNEQFF.

J is TRBJ2-3 and V is TRBV7-6, with TRBD2 as a possible D gene (6 bases). Germline V CDR1 and CDR2: SGHVS, FNYEAQ. V was cut by 5 bases and J by 7 bases, with 25 bases left in between. CDR3 length equals 17 residues. CDR3 residues: CASSPGTVGKLGHTQYF. CDR3 DNA: TGTGCCAGCAGCCCCGGGACTGTGGGGAAGCTGGGACATACGCAGTATTTT.

This clonotype appeared many times. V usage is TRBV7-2 and J usage is TRBJ2-7; D is undetermined. Germline-derived CDR1 and CDR2 are SGHTA and FQGNSA. This CDR3 contains 11 residues. V lost 4 bases and J 2 bases, leaving 3 bases between the germline ends. The CDR3 loop is CASSSTYEQYF. CDR3 nucleotide sequence: TGTGCCAGCAGCTCAACCTACGAGCAGTACTTC. Full variable domain (missing parts from reference TRBV7-2 and TRBJ2-7): GAGVSQSPSNKVTEKGKDVELRCDPISGHTALYWYRQSLGQGLEFLIYFQGNSAPDKSGLPSDRFSAERTGGSVSTLTIQRTQQEDSAVYLCASSSTYEQYFGPGTRLTVT.

This clonotype was observed a few times. The gene calls are TRBV28 and TRBJ1-2, with no clear D. From germline, CDR1 is MDHEN and CDR2 SYDVKM. Trimming shortened V by 5 bases and J by 2 bases, and 12 bases separated the two germline ends. This CDR3 contains 14 residues. CDR3 protein: CASSPPQNNYGYTF. CDR3 bases: TGTGCCAGCAGTCCACCCCAGAACAACTATGGCTACACCTTC.

This chain connects TRBV6-5 to TRBJ1-2, with D possibly being TRBD1 (5 bases). The V end lost 5 bases, the J end lost 5 bases, and 9 bases lay between the germline ends. Per germline, CDR1 MNHEY and CDR2 SVGAGI. This CDR3 spans 12 amino acids. CDR3 DNA: TGTGCCAGCAGTGACACAGGTTATGGCTACACCTTC. Translated, it gives CASSDTGYGYTF.

This chain uses TRBV27 with TRBJ1-5, with a tentative D call TRBD1 (5 bases). V was shortened by 5 bases and J by 7 bases, with 18 bases between the two germline ends. Germline CDR1 and CDR2: MNHEY and SMNVEV (reference sequence). The CDR3 is made up of 15 amino acids. CDR3 coding DNA: TGTGCCAGCAGTCCAACAACCCGCAGGGTCCAGCCCCAGCATTTT. It is translated as CASSPTTRRVQPQHF.

The chain recombines TRBV20-1 with TRBJ2-7, with D tentatively TRBD1 (6 bases). Trimming stripped 0 bases from V and 0 bases from J, with 9 bases between. The CDR3 covers 14 residues. Germline lookup yields CDR1 DFQATT and CDR2 SNEGSKA (reference sequence). The DNA of the CDR3 is TGCAGTGCTAGAGATACAGGGCGCTCCTACGAGCAGTACTTC. Protein sequence: CSARDTGRSYEQYF.

The chain joins TRBV20-1 to TRBJ1-4, with 7 bases matching TRBD1. This CDR3 has 17 residues. V lost 5 bases to trimming and J lost 5 bases; unmatched junction nucleotides: 17. Germline V gene sequence: CDR1 DFQATT, CDR2 SNEGSKA (reference sequence). The CDR3 DNA reads as TGCAGTGCTGACGCTGTGCTTCTCCCAGGGGGAAATGAAAAACTGTTTTTT. The encoded protein is CSADAVLLPGGNEKLFF.

This clonotype has a handful of counts. This sequence joins TRBV9 and TRBJ2-7; 7 bases map to TRBD2. The CDR3 runs to 15 residues. V dropped 0 bases and J dropped 3; count of bases not matched to a gene: 6. Germline assignment: CDR1 SGDLS and CDR2 YYNGEE. The CDR3 spells CASSVGGSGNYEQYF. The CDR3 coding sequence is TGTGCCAGCAGCGTAGGCGGGAGCGGAAACTACGAGCAGTACTTC.

The CDR3 DNA is TGTGCCAGCAGTGAGCAGGTCGGGACAGATACGCAGTATTTT. Translation: CASSEQVGTDTQYF. The chain recombines TRBV6-1 with TRBJ2-3, with unresolved D. V was cut by 3 bases and J by 3 bases, with 10 bases left in between. Germline values: CDR1 MNHNS, CDR2 SASEGT. The CDR3 is made up of 14 amino acids.

This clonotype was counted a few times. This chain connects TRBV29-1 to TRBJ2-1, with 9 positions matching TRBD2. The CDR3 loop spans 17 amino acids. Per the germline V gene, CDR1 is SQVTM and CDR2 is ANQGSEA. V lost 4 bases, J lost 2 bases, and 12 bases stayed unmatched. The CDR3 region has the DNA TGCAGCGTTGTATGGCTAGCGGGGCTTGCCACCTACAATGAGCAGTTCTTC. Encoded protein: CSVVWLAGLATYNEQFF.

Of note for this clonotype: The junction differs from germline at one of its ends, possibly a read error. Here the CDR3 DNA reads TGTGCCAGCAGCTTTCCCCTAGCGGGCCCCCCCAATGAGCAGTTTTTC. This encodes CASSFPLAGPPNEQFF. The V and J genes are TRBV7-9 and TRBJ2-1, with 8 positions matching TRBD2. Germline loops: CDR1 SEHNR, CDR2 FQNEAQ (reference sequence). There are 16 residues in the CDR3.

The genes are TRBV3-1 and TRBJ2-7; 8 bases are shared with TRBD1. Per germline, CDR1 LGHDT and CDR2 YNNKEL (reference sequence). The CDR3 sequence is 16 residues long. The J segment lost 7 bases and the V segment lost 4 bases, leaving 15 bases of the junction unmatched. Here the CDR3 reads CASSPTPGQVYNEQYF. The CDR3 DNA reads TGTGCCAGCAGCCCTACACCGGGACAGGTATACAATGAGCAGTACTTC.

The chain recombines TRBV20-1 with TRBJ1-5, with TRBD1 as a possible D gene (5 bases). The V end was cut by 6 bases, the J end by 4 bases, with 22 bases between. This CDR3 has 16 residues. Looked up from germline, CDR1 is DFQATT and CDR2 is SNEGSKA (reference sequence). The CDR3: CSALTAFPNGNQPQHF. As DNA, the CDR3 is TGCAGTGCGCTGACAGCGTTCCCTAATGGTAATCAGCCCCAGCATTTT.

This clonotype was recorded once. The gene calls are TRBV5-1 and TRBJ2-1, with a possible D match to TRBD2 (5 bases). CDR1 is SGHRS and CDR2 is YFSETQ in the germline V gene. The germline V and J ends were trimmed by 4 bases and 0 bases, with 14 bases remaining between them. CDR3 length: 16 amino acids. CDR3 DNA sequence: TGCGCCAGCAGCCTTTCCTCCGGGGACTCCTACAATGAGCAGTTCTTC. Its protein is CASSLSSGDSYNEQFF. Full variable domain (rest looked up from reference TRBV5-1 and TRBJ2-1): KAGVTQTPRYLIKTRGQQVTLSCSPISGHRSVSWYQQTPGQGLQFLFEYFSETQRNKGNFPGRFSGRQFSNSRSEMNVSTLELGDSALYLCASSLSSGDSYNEQFFGPGTRLTVL.

The J gene is TRBJ1-2, the V gene TRBV7-3; the D gene is possibly TRBD1 (6 bases). CDR1 is SGHTA, CDR2 FQGTGA, per germline. Deletions cut 5 bases from V and 5 bases from J, with 21 bases between. The CDR3 covers 16 residues. The CDR3: CASSAFPDSAVYGYTF. CDR3 sequence (DNA): TGTGCCAGCAGCGCCTTTCCGGACAGCGCAGTTTATGGCTACACCTTC.